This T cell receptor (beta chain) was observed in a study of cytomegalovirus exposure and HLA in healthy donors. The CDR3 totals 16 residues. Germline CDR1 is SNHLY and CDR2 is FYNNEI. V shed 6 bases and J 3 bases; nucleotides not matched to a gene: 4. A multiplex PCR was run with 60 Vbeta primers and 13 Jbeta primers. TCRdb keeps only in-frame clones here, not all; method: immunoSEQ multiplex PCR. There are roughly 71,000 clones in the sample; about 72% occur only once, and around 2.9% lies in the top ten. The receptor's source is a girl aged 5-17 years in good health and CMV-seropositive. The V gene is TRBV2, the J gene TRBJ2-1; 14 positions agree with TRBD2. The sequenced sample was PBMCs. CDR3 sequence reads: CASRRLAGGSYNEQFF. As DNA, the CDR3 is TGTGCCAGCAGGCGACTAGCGGGAGGGAGCTACAATGAGCAGTTCTTC.